This T cell receptor (beta chain) was sequenced for a study of T-cell reconstitution after alpha-beta-depleted transplantation in children. This clonotype was seen ten or more times. The TCRbeta library incorporated unique molecular identifiers. MiXCR, run by TCRdb on the PCR reads, gives a single entry per CDR3 protein. The sample consists of hundreds of thousands of distinct CDR3 sequences, about 9.2% of them appearing once. The sequencing used PBMCs from the stem cell graft donor, collected from the stem cell graft. The TCR sequence derives from a human donor who donated a stem cell graft to a child with acute lymphoblastic leukemia.

The CDR3 DNA reads as TGTGCCAGCAGTTTAGCGCTTAACACCGGGGAGCTGTTTTTT. This translates into CASSLALNTGELFF. V and J are TRBV12-3 or TRBV12-4 and TRBJ2-2; D is unresolved. The CDR3 runs 14 residues. V was cut by 0 bases and J by 2 bases, with 4 bases left in between.